Given below is one TCR beta chain in context. Each TCR beta library was made by quantitative 5'-RACE that incorporated molecular barcodes. TCRdb re-analysed the 5' RACE reads in MiXCR, keeping a single row per CDR3 protein. The sample consists of 130,000 or so distinct CDR3 sequences, 6% to 8.5% of them appearing once. This record belongs to a study of CD8 T cells in ankylosing spondylitis. CDR1 and CDR2 (germline): SGHRS, YFSETQ. The length of the CDR3 is 14 residues. Trimming pared 4 bases from V and 2 bases from J, leaving 12 bases between. The sequencing input was blood, either unsorted or a sorted T cell fraction (not recorded which). The rearrangement links TRBV5-1 to TRBJ1-2; D is possibly TRBD1 (6 bases). The receptor was derived from a male donor with ankylosing spondylitis or in good health (not recorded which). The chain's CDR3 is CASSAGTGNYGYTF. The CDR3 coding sequence is TGCGCCAGCAGCGCCGGTACAGGGAACTATGGCTACACCTTC.